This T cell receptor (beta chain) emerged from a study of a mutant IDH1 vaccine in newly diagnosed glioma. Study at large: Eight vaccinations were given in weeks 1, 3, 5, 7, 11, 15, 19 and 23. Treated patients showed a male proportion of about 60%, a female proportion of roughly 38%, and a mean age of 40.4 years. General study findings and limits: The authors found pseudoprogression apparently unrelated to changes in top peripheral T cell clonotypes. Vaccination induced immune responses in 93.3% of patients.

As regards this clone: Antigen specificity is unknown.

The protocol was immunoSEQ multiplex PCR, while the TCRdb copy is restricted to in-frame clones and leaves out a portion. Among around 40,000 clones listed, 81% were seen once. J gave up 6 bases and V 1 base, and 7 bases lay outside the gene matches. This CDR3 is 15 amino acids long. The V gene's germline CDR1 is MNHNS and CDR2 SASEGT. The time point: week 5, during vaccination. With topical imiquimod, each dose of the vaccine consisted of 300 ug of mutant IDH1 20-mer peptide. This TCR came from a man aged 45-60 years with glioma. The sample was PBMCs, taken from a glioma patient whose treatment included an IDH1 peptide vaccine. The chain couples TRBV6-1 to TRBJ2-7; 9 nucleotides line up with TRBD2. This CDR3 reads CASSEVASGNGEQYF. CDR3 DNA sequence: TGTGCCAGCAGTGAAGTAGCTAGCGGGAACGGCGAGCAGTACTTC.